This TCR beta chain appears in the sequencing data of a study of human T cells and chemical hapten exposure. Study-wide findings and caveats: Compared with pre-sensitization or healthy control sets, expanded TCRs clustered more.

With regard to this clonotype: The antigen remains unidentified.

TCRdb ran MiXCR on the RACE reads and lists one entry per CDR3 protein. The data contain 300,000 to 350,000 distinct CDR3 sequences, roughly 6.9% of them seen just once; the ten biggest clones take up 8.4%. Time point in this sample: patch test 1, 2 weeks after DPC sensitization. The treatment is: therapeutic diphenylcyclopropenone sensitization with weekly scalp DPC. Trimming cost V 6 bases and J 4 bases, with 18 bases left between them. The germline V gene has CDR1 SGHNT and CDR2 YYREEE (reference sequence). The CDR3 covers 15 residues. This TCR was sampled from a woman under 30 with alopecia areata. Some clones in this sample may be carry-over from other donors' samples. The V gene is TRBV5-4, the J gene TRBJ2-3; a possible D gene is TRBD2 (6 bases). The starting material was whole blood, obtained in connection with sensitization to the hapten diphenylcyclopropenone (DPC). CDR3: CASTNPALAPDTQYF. For the CDR3, the DNA is TGTGCCAGCACCAACCCGGCACTAGCCCCAGATACGCAGTATTTT.